This T cell receptor beta chain was sequenced for a study of T cells in Graves' hyperthyroidism and ophthalmopathy. Overall study findings and caveats: Prediction of ophthalmopathy progression came a median around 6.1 months pre-onset. A 13 V-J model separated ophthalmopathy from stable hyperthyroidism.

The CDR3 has 15 amino acids. Unmatched junction bases numbered 4, after V lost 8 bases and J lost 5 bases. Germline CDR1 reads WSHSY; CDR2 reads SAAADI. The TCR beta CDR3 regions underwent amplification using RNA transcripts as the source. RT-PCR in the first round (using the HTBI primer set) targeted the TCR CDR3. A single record per CDR3 protein comes from TCRdb applying MiXCR to the multiplex PCR reads. The table includes 500,000 to 650,000 distinct CDR3 sequences, 14% detected once. Clinical symptoms, serum thyroxine and TRAb, thyroid ultrasound and orbital computed tomography together formed the diagnostic basis. The sample holds a few counts of this clonotype. Its cognate antigen is unknown.

The J gene is TRBJ2-1, the V gene TRBV10-2, with 15 bases identical to TRBD2. The clonotype originates from a woman aged 45 to 65 with Graves' ophthalmopathy. The sequencing sample was made of blood. CDR3 region: CASRTSGRENNEQFF. The CDR3 DNA reads as TGCGCCAGCCGGACTAGCGGGAGGGAGAACAATGAGCAGTTCTTC.